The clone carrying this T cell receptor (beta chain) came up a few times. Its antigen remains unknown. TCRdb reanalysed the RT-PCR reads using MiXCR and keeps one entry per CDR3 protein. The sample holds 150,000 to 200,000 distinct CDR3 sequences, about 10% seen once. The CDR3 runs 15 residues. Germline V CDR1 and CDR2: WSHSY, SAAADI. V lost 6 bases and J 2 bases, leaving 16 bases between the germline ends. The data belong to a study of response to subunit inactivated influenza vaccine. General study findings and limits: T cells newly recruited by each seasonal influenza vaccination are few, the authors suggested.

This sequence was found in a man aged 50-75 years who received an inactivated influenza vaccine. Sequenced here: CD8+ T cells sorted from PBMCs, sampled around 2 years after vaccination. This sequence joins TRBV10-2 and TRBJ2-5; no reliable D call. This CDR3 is CASSDPSGSQETQYF. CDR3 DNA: TGCGCCAGCAGCGATCCTTCCGGGTCTCAAGAGACCCAGTACTTC.